This record looks at one T cell receptor (beta chain) sequence and its context. Germline loops: CDR1 SGHRS, CDR2 YFSETQ. The CDR3 contains 17 residues. Trimming took 3 bases from V and 2 from J; bases not matched to a gene: 3. This entry comes from a study of blood T cell repertoires in COVID-19. Across the whole study: Acute and convalescent COVID-19 samples came from the United States, Italy and Spain. PBMCs, B-cell-depleted T cells, or T cells were the source of the cDNA or gDNA that made up the material.

Authors' methods: The authors estimated nucleated cell counts from reference gene primer amplification. Sequencing used immunoSEQ multiplex PCR; TCRdb keeps in-frame clones, though not all of them. That table gives V, J and clone size, and the DNA gave D and trimming. This repertoire shows a few hundred thousand clones, approximately 80% found once; its top ten account for 1.5% to 2%. Sequencing was carried out using peripheral blood. The clonotype originates from a man aged 25 to 40 who had recovered from COVID-19. This chain links TRBV5-1 with TRBJ2-6; 12 bases agree with TRBD2. Here the CDR3 DNA reads TGCGCCAGCAGCTCGACTAGCGGGAGACCTGGGGCCAACGTCCTGACTTTC. Amino acids: CASSSTSGRPGANVLTF. Drawing the rest from reference TRBV5-1 and TRBJ2-6, the complete variable domain is KAGVTQTPRYLIKTRGQQVTLSCSPISGHRSVSWYQQTPGQGLQFLFEYFSETQRNKGNFPGRFSGRQFSNSRSEMNVSTLELGDSALYLCASSSTSGRPGANVLTFGAGSRLTVL.